Presented here are 27 T cell receptor beta chains from one specimen sequenced in a study of graft-versus-host responses after intestinal transplantation. No cognate antigen is known for these TCRs. Libraries were prepared by immunoSEQ multiplex PCR; TCRdb keeps only in-frame clonotypes and omits some of them. The data contain 90,000 to 150,000 clones, 85% to 95% of them singletons. The sample in question was unstimulated CD8+ T cells sorted from spleen or lymph node cells, obtained before intestinal transplant. The receptors originated from a human donor who received an intestinal transplant.

The chain links TRBV7-9 to TRBJ2-5; TRBD2 matches at 13 bases. With the DNA end fitting TRBJ2-7 better, the J assignment may be wrong. Per the germline V gene, CDR1 is SEHNR and CDR2 is FQNEAQ (reference sequence). The CDR3 has 15 amino acids. This CDR3 reads CASSKELAGGYEQYF. CDR3 sequence (DNA): TGTGCCAGCAGTAAAGAACTAGCGGGAGGGTACGAGCAGTACTTC.

This sequence joins TRBV6-5 and TRBJ1-1, with 7 bases matching TRBD1. There are 13 residues in the CDR3. Germline V gene lookup returns CDR1 MNHEY and CDR2 SVGAGI. V trimming: 7 bases; J trimming: 5 bases; junction bases outside the gene matches: 7. The CDR3 protein is CASNPQGRTEAFF. As DNA, the CDR3 is TGTGCCAGCAACCCACAGGGGAGAACTGAAGCTTTCTTT.

V is TRBV27 and J is TRBJ2-2; TRBD1 matches 7 bases. CDR3 length: 17 residues. The junction had 13 bases not matched to a gene; V was cut back by 5 bases and J by 4 bases. The germline CDR1 and CDR2 sequences are MNHEY and SMNVEV (reference sequence). CDR3 nucleotide sequence: TGTGCCAGCAGTCATCCGGGACAGTCAGTAGGCACCGGGGAGCTGTTTTTT. Amino acids: CASSHPGQSVGTGELFF.

This clone has more than one count but fewer than ten. The chain recombines TRBV28 with TRBJ2-1; 9 positions agree with TRBD2. Germline V lookup: CDR1 MDHEN, CDR2 SYDVKM. The CDR3 loop spans 15 amino acids. With V trimmed by 3 bases and J by 0 bases, 0 bases remained unmatched. CDR3 amino acids: CASSFSGSSYNEQFF. CDR3 nucleotide sequence: TGTGCCAGCAGTTTTAGCGGGAGCTCCTACAATGAGCAGTTCTTC. Full variable domain (remainder filled in from reference TRBV28 and TRBJ2-1): DVKVTQSSRYLVKRTGEKVFLECVQDMDHENMFWYRQDPGLGLRLIYFSYDVKMKEKGDIPEGYSVSREKKERFSLILESASTNQTSMYLCASSFSGSSYNEQFFGPGTRLTVL.

The rearrangement joins TRBV7-9 to TRBJ2-3; 13 nucleotides match TRBD2. Germline V lookup: CDR1 SEHNR, CDR2 FQNEAQ (reference sequence). This CDR3 region has 15 residues. The ends lost 6 bases at V and 4 bases at J; junction bases unmatched: 4. The CDR3 coding sequence is TGTGCCAGCAGTCAAGGACTAGCGGGAGCAGATACGCAGTATTTT. Translating gives CASSQGLAGADTQYF.

The chain uses TRBV5-3 and TRBJ1-5, with 7 bases lining up with TRBD1. TRBV5-3 is identified as an open reading frame with a role that is uncertain. This CDR3 contains 17 residues. J was trimmed by 4 bases and V by 0 bases; bases with no gene match: 10. The CDR3 region has the DNA TGTGCCAGAAGCTTGGATTCCCGACAGGGTAATAATCAGCCCCAGCATTTT. Its protein product is CARSLDSRQGNNQPQHF.

The chain links TRBV5-4 to TRBJ2-7, with D maybe TRBD1 (5 bases). The germline gives CDR1 SGHNT, CDR2 YYREEE (reference sequence). The CDR3 is 14 residues long. Trimming took 0 bases from V and 7 from J, leaving 14 bases between them. CDR3 sequence (DNA): TGTGCCAGCAGCTTGGGGGGCAGCCCCTTGGAGCAGTACTTC. This encodes CASSLGGSPLEQYF. The complete variable domain, with remaining parts taken from reference TRBV5-4 and TRBJ2-7, reads ETGVTQSPTHLIKTRGQQVTLRCSSQSGHNTVSWYQQALGQGPQFIFQYYREEENGRGNFPPRFSGLQFPNYSSELNVNALELDDSALYLCASSLGGSPLEQYFGPGTRLTVT.

Comment on this clone: The germline gene is not matched at one end of the junction; a read error may be the cause. This chain uses TRBV7-7 with TRBJ2-5, with D perhaps TRBD2 (6 bases). The CDR3 length is 14 residues. Looked up from germline, CDR1 is SSHAT and CDR2 is FNYEAQ (reference sequence). CDR3 in amino acids: CASSLAAREETQYF. CDR3 DNA: TGTGCTAGCAGCTTAGCGGCGAGAGAAGAGACCCAGTACTTC.

In this sample, this clone turned up once. CDR3 DNA: TGTGCCAGCAGTTTCTTCTCGAACACTGAAGCTTTCTTT. It translates to CASSFFSNTEAFF. The chain recombines TRBV28 with TRBJ1-1, with D uncertain. V was cut by 3 bases and J by 1 base, with 6 bases left in between. The CDR3 spans 13 residues. Germline loops: CDR1 MDHEN, CDR2 SYDVKM.

This chain connects TRBV14 to TRBJ2-3; 8 nucleotides match TRBD2. This CDR3 has 16 amino acids. V gave up 2 bases and J gave up 3 bases; unmatched junction bases: 7. From germline, CDR1 is SGHDN and CDR2 FVKESK. The CDR3 loop reads CASSQFGGGRTDTQYF. In DNA form, the CDR3 reads TGTGCCAGCAGCCAATTCGGGGGCGGGAGGACAGATACGCAGTATTTT. Complete variable domain (other parts from reference TRBV14 and TRBJ2-3): EAGVTQFPSHSVIEKGQTVTLRCDPISGHDNLYWYRRVMGKEIKFLLHFVKESKQDESGMPNNRFLAERTGGTYSTLKVQPAELEDSGVYFCASSQFGGGRTDTQYFGPGTRLTVL.

The chain couples TRBV19 to TRBJ2-1, with 14 bases identical to TRBD2. Germline CDR1 and CDR2: LNHDA and SQIVND (reference sequence). The CDR3 extends over 16 amino acids. Germline trimming cut 7 bases from V and 4 bases from J; bases unmatched to any gene: 6. CDR3 loop: CASKGLAGVRYNEQFF. The CDR3 DNA reads as TGTGCCAGTAAGGGACTAGCGGGAGTTCGGTACAATGAGCAGTTCTTC. The variable domain in full, with the rest retrieved from reference TRBV19 and TRBJ2-1, is DGGITQSPKYLFRKEGQNVTLSCEQNLNHDAMYWYRQDPGQGLRLIYYSQIVNDFQKGDIAEGYSVSREKKESFPLTVTSAQKNPTAFYLCASKGLAGVRYNEQFFGPGTRLTVL.

This clone was counted many times. This may stem from a read error, because a much larger clone lies one nucleotide away. Other DNA sequences of this sample code for an identical CDR3. V gene TRBV5-4 combines with J gene TRBJ1-1; D gene uncertain. Trimming left V 1 base short and J 5 bases short, with 6 bases between. The V gene's germline CDR1 is SGHNT and CDR2 YYREEE (reference sequence). The CDR3 totals 12 residues. The CDR3 coding sequence is TGTGCCAGCAGCTTGAGAGGGACTGAAGCTTTCTTT. Translating gives CASSLRGTEAFF.

The chain couples TRBV19 to TRBJ1-1; D gene uncertain. Germline assignment: CDR1 LNHDA and CDR2 SQIVND (reference sequence). With 5 bases removed from V and 1 base from J, the gap between germline ends came to 14 bases. The CDR3 contains 15 residues. CDR3 DNA sequence: TGTGCCAGTAGTGCCGCCCCCCGGGGGAACACTGAAGCTTTCTTT. Translating gives CASSAAPRGNTEAFF.

This clone was seen once. The J gene is TRBJ2-7, the V gene TRBV4-1; 7 bases agree with TRBD2. J was trimmed by 1 base and V by 0 bases; bases with no gene match: 0. Germline CDR1 and CDR2: MGHRA and YSYEKL. The CDR3 has 14 residues. The CDR3 coding sequence is TGCGCCAGCAGCCAAGAGGGACTATCCTACGAGCAGTACTTC. This sequence encodes CASSQEGLSYEQYF.

The count of this clone is one. The gene calls are TRBV7-9 and TRBJ2-7, with a possible D match to TRBD1 (6 bases). The CDR3 loop spans 15 amino acids. Germline assignment: CDR1 SEHNR and CDR2 FQNEAQ (reference sequence). Trimming left V 3 bases short and J 4 bases short, with 16 bases between. The CDR3 nucleotides are TGTGCCAGCAGCTTTGTTGGCGAAGGGGGTTACGAGCAGTACTTC. It translates to CASSFVGEGGYEQYF.

This chain uses TRBV7-3 with TRBJ2-7; 8 bases agree with TRBD2. Trimming removed 2 bases from V and 4 bases from J; junction bases left unmatched: 4. The CDR3 length is 14 residues. The V gene's germline CDR1 is SGHTA and CDR2 FQGTGA. DNA of the CDR3: TGTGCCAGCAGCTTAGGAGCGGGAGAATACGAGCAGTACTTC. Its translation is CASSLGAGEYEQYF.

This chain joins TRBV6-5 and TRBJ2-7, with D possibly matching TRBD1 (5 bases). With 5 bases removed from V and 3 bases from J, the gap between germline ends came to 11 bases. The CDR3 totals 13 residues. CDR1 MNHEY and CDR2 SVGAGI come from the germline V gene. This CDR3 is CASSTGHNYEQYF. The CDR3 DNA is TGTGCCAGCAGTACCGGACATAACTACGAGCAGTACTTC.

The chain has TRBV11-3 and TRBJ2-3; a possible D gene is TRBD2 (5 bases). The germline CDR1 and CDR2 sequences are SGHNT and YENEEA. The CDR3 runs 15 residues. V was pared by 6 bases and J by 2 bases, with 15 bases between. CDR3 protein: CASRRLRDYTDTQYF. CDR3 sequence (DNA): TGTGCCAGCAGGCGTCTGCGAGACTACACAGATACGCAGTATTTT.

The chain is built from TRBV6-6 and TRBJ2-1; D might be TRBD2 (5 bases). The CDR3 length is 15 residues. V lost 6 bases and J 6 bases, leaving 18 bases between the germline ends. Per germline, CDR1 MNHNY and CDR2 SVGAGI (reference sequence). The CDR3 DNA reads TGTGCCAGCAGGCCCCGTGAGCGGAGTTCCAATGAGCAGTTCTTC. Protein sequence: CASRPRERSSNEQFF.

The chain employs TRBV7-9 and TRBJ2-1; D not resolved. V gave up 5 bases and J gave up 12 bases, with 14 bases separating them. Germline CDR1 SEHNR, CDR2 FQNEAQ (reference sequence). This CDR3 region has 12 residues. The CDR3, as DNA: TGTGCCAGCAGCACACACGTATTCGGGCAGTTCTTC. This encodes CASSTHVFGQFF.

V gene TRBV6-6 combines with J gene TRBJ2-3; maybe TRBD1 (6 bases). CDR3 length: 16 residues. CDR1 and CDR2 (germline): MNHNY, SVGAGI (reference sequence). Trimming removed 4 bases from V and 6 bases from J, with 20 bases in between. The DNA of the CDR3 is TGTGCCAGCAGTTTCCTACAGGGAGTAGAAGCTGATACGCAGTATTTT. It encodes CASSFLQGVEADTQYF.

This sequence joins TRBV29-1 and TRBJ2-7, with TRBD2 as a possible D gene (5 bases). Germline V CDR1 and CDR2: SQVTM, ANQGSEA. The CDR3 is made up of 11 amino acids. V was cut by 6 bases and J by 5 bases, with 11 bases left in between. The DNA of the CDR3 is TGCAGCGTCGGGATGGGGAACGAGCAGTACTTC. It translates to CSVGMGNEQYF.

The chain links TRBV7-9 to TRBJ2-1; D is undetermined. The germline gives CDR1 SEHNR, CDR2 FQNEAQ (reference sequence). Trimming took 5 bases from V and 5 from J, leaving 4 bases between them. The CDR3 sequence is 11 residues long. The CDR3 region has the DNA TGTGCCAGCAGCGCTCACAATGAGCAGTTCTTC. It specifies CASSAHNEQFF.

The chain combines TRBV4-2 with TRBJ2-5; maybe TRBD2 (6 bases). V lost 0 bases to trimming and J lost 3 bases, with 8 bases between them. This CDR3 is 14 amino acids long. Germline V gives CDR1 LGHNA, CDR2 YNFKEQ. The CDR3 loop is CASSQDRLEETQYF. The CDR3 nucleotides read TGTGCCAGCAGCCAAGATCGACTAGAAGAGACCCAGTACTTC.

The chain joins TRBV18 to TRBJ2-7; possible D gene TRBD1, 5 bases. This CDR3 region has 18 residues. The germline gives CDR1 KGHSH, CDR2 LQKENI. With 1 base removed from V and 0 bases from J, the gap between germline ends came to 19 bases. The CDR3 sequence is CASSPRGRANFISYEQYF. CDR3 sequence (DNA): TGTGCCAGCTCACCACGGGGCAGAGCAAACTTTATCTCCTACGAGCAGTACTTC.

The chain carries TRBV5-1 and TRBJ1-1, with 7 bases that match TRBD1. Trimming removed 3 bases from V and 1 base from J; junction bases left unmatched: 9. Germline V gene lookup returns CDR1 SGHRS and CDR2 YFSETQ. The CDR3 has 16 amino acids. The CDR3 nucleotides read TGCGCCAGCAGCTCCCCACAGGGGTTCACGAACACTGAAGCTTTCTTT. Encoded protein: CASSSPQGFTNTEAFF.

This rearrangement joins TRBV9 to TRBJ2-3; D gene unclear. Germline CDR1 is SGDLS and CDR2 is YYNGEE. Between the trimmed V and J ends, which lost 6 bases and 0 bases, there was a span of 5 bases. The CDR3 contains 12 residues. DNA of the CDR3: TGTGCCAGCAAGGGCAGCACAGATACGCAGTATTTT. Translation gives CASKGSTDTQYF. The full variable domain, completed using reference TRBV9 and TRBJ2-3, is DSGVTQTPKHLITATGQRVTLRCSPRSGDLSVYWYQQSLDQGLQFLIQYYNGEERAKGNILERFSAQQFPDLHSELNLSSLELGDSALYFCASKGSTDTQYFGPGTRLTVL.